The rows below give T cell receptor beta chains drawn from one sample of a study of memory CD4+ T cells and cytomegalovirus serostatus. Sequencing used immunoSEQ multiplex PCR; TCRdb keeps in-frame clones, though not all of them. The sample shows 52,000 or so clones, roughly 72% of them seen only once. Sequenced material: memory CD4+ T cells from blood. All receptors derive from an adult in good health and CMV-seronegative. The CDR3 runs from the conserved cysteine through the conserved F or W. The order of the fields is J gene, V gene, clone size, D gene, CDR3 DNA, CDR3 protein. The D gene is left open where the match is weak. Only part of the rows carry a size: once, few, many, or a class if the clone is expanded.

j_gene: TRBJ2-5; v_gene: TRBV7-2; abundance: .; d_gene: .; CDR3nt: TGTGCCAGCAGCTTAGGGTCATTAAGGGAGACCCAGTACTTC; CDR3aa: CASSLGSLRETQYF
j_gene: TRBJ1-1; v_gene: TRBV9; abundance: .; d_gene: .; CDR3nt: TGTGCCAGCAGCGTGAATTCGGGACCGCTACTCGAGATGAACACTGAAGCTTTCTTT; CDR3aa: CASSVNSGPLLEMNTEAFF
j_gene: TRBJ2-3; v_gene: TRBV6-1; abundance: once; d_gene: .; CDR3nt: TGTGCCAGCCGCCCGGGGGTTTCAGATACGCAGTATTTT; CDR3aa: CASRPGVSDTQYF
j_gene: TRBJ2-7; v_gene: TRBV19; abundance: .; d_gene: .; CDR3nt: TGTGCCAGTAGTACCCAACGACGGGGCGAGCAGTACTTC; CDR3aa: CASSTQRRGEQYF
j_gene: TRBJ2-1; v_gene: TRBV11-2; abundance: .; d_gene: .; CDR3nt: TGTGCCAGCAGCAAGAGTGCGTTCTCCTACAATGAGCAGTTCTTC; CDR3aa: CASSKSAFSYNEQFF
j_gene: TRBJ2-3; v_gene: TRBV10-3; abundance: .; d_gene: TRBD2; CDR3nt: TGTGCCATCAGCGGGACTAGTCTCACAGATACGCAGTATTTT; CDR3aa: CAISGTSLTDTQYF
j_gene: TRBJ2-7; v_gene: TRBV10-3; abundance: .; d_gene: .; CDR3nt: TGTGCCATCAGTGAGCCTCCTCCGGACGGCCAGCAGTACTTC; CDR3aa: CAISEPPPDGQQYF
j_gene: TRBJ1-5; v_gene: TRBV27; abundance: .; d_gene: .; CDR3nt: TGTGCCAGCAGACTACGACAGCACTATCAGCCCCAGCATTTT; CDR3aa: CASRLRQHYQPQHF
j_gene: TRBJ1-4; v_gene: TRBV19; abundance: .; d_gene: .; CDR3nt: TGTGCCAGTAGTATTAAAGCGGCGGCAACTAATGAAAAACTGTTTTTT; CDR3aa: CASSIKAAATNEKLFF
j_gene: TRBJ1-1; v_gene: TRBV7-8; abundance: once; d_gene: TRBD1; CDR3nt: TGTGCCAGCAGCACCCGACAGGGCCGGACTGAAGCTTTCTTT; CDR3aa: CASSTRQGRTEAFF
j_gene: TRBJ2-2; v_gene: TRBV5-1; abundance: medium-sized; d_gene: TRBD1; CDR3nt: TGCGCCAGCAGCAACTCCCCCGGGACAGGGGGCGGCGGGGAGCTGTTTTTT; CDR3aa: CASSNSPGTGGGGELFF
j_gene: TRBJ2-7; v_gene: TRBV7-2; abundance: .; d_gene: TRBD1; CDR3nt: TGTGCCAGCAGCTTGGGACAGGGGATGTACGAGCAGTACTTC; CDR3aa: CASSLGQGMYEQYF
j_gene: TRBJ2-7; v_gene: TRBV4-2; abundance: .; d_gene: TRBD2; CDR3nt: TGTGCCAGCAGCCACCGCGCGGGGGGGCCCACCTACGAGCAGTACTTC; CDR3aa: CASSHRAGGPTYEQYF
j_gene: TRBJ2-1; v_gene: TRBV11-2; abundance: once; d_gene: .; CDR3nt: TGTGCCAGCAGCTTAGTAACCCTCCATGAGCAGTTCTTC; CDR3aa: CASSLVTLHEQFF
j_gene: TRBJ2-5; v_gene: TRBV7-6; abundance: .; d_gene: TRBD2; CDR3nt: TGTGCCAGCAGCTGGGGACTAGCGGGAAAGGAGACCCAGTACTTC; CDR3aa: CASSWGLAGKETQYF
j_gene: TRBJ2-1; v_gene: TRBV10-2; abundance: .; d_gene: TRBD1; CDR3nt: TGCGCCAGCAGAAGACAGGGTTCCTCCTACAATGAGCAGTTCTTC; CDR3aa: CASRRQGSSYNEQFF
j_gene: TRBJ2-1; v_gene: TRBV5-6; abundance: .; d_gene: .; CDR3nt: TGTGCCAGCAGCCCACCGACAGGAATGGACTACAATGAGCAGTTCTTC; CDR3aa: CASSPPTGMDYNEQFF
j_gene: TRBJ1-1; v_gene: TRBV6-1; abundance: .; d_gene: .; CDR3nt: TGTGCCAGCAGTGAATATTTCCTGAACACTGAAGCTTTCTTT; CDR3aa: CASSEYFLNTEAFF
j_gene: TRBJ2-1; v_gene: TRBV9; abundance: .; d_gene: .; CDR3nt: TGTGCCAGCAGCGTAGATTACAGGGACAATGAGCAGTTCTTC; CDR3aa: CASSVDYRDNEQFF
j_gene: TRBJ1-1; v_gene: TRBV27; abundance: .; d_gene: .; CDR3nt: TGTGCCAGCAGTTTAAGGGGAACTGAAGCTTTCTTT; CDR3aa: CASSLRGTEAFF
j_gene: TRBJ2-3; v_gene: TRBV11-2; abundance: .; d_gene: .; CDR3nt: TGTGCCAGCAGCTTAGATCTCTTAAATACGCAGTATTTT; CDR3aa: CASSLDLLNTQYF
j_gene: TRBJ1-1; v_gene: TRBV28; abundance: .; d_gene: .; CDR3nt: TGTGCCAGCAGTTTTCGGGGGGCAGGAAACACTGAAGCTTTCTTT; CDR3aa: CASSFRGAGNTEAFF
j_gene: TRBJ1-1; v_gene: TRBV5-5; abundance: .; d_gene: .; CDR3nt: TGTGCCAGCAGCCCCTTGGGCACTGAAGCTTTCTTT; CDR3aa: CASSPLGTEAFF
j_gene: TRBJ1-4; v_gene: TRBV19; abundance: .; d_gene: .; CDR3nt: TGTGCCAGTAGTATGGGGCGTATTAATGAAAAACTGTTTTTT; CDR3aa: CASSMGRINEKLFF
j_gene: TRBJ1-6; v_gene: TRBV14; abundance: .; d_gene: .; CDR3nt: TGTGCCAGCAGCCCAGACCGGGGGACACCCCTCCACTTT; CDR3aa: CASSPDRGTPLHF